This T cell receptor (beta chain) was recorded in a study of T cells after yellow fever vaccination. Whole-study results and caveats: The appearance of a small share of clonotypes in both CD4 and CD8 compartments was observed. Reappearing after the booster were most of the clones from primary vaccination (less than 97% CD4, approximately 88% CD8). FACS-sorted repertoires might harbor abundant contaminating clonotypes from the bulk population.

The germline CDR1 and CDR2 sequences are DFQATT and SNEGSKA (reference sequence). The CDR3 sequence is 15 residues long. The V gene lost 0 bases and the J gene lost 2 bases, with 11 bases spanning the gap. This clonotype was seen a few times. As yet, its antigen is unknown. Synthesis of TCR cDNA relied on 5'RACE template switching, which attached a universal primer site and UMIs. TCRdb fed the 5' RACE reads into MiXCR, producing one record per CDR3 protein. The table has hundreds of thousands of distinct CDR3 sequences, about 12% seen once. The sample consisted of PBMCs, taken on the day of the yellow fever booster vaccination. The chain links TRBV20-1 to TRBJ2-1, with D unresolved. This TCR derives from a man younger than 45 who received the YFV17D yellow fever vaccine. DNA for the CDR3: TGCAGTGCTAGAGATCCCCAGCGCCCCTACAATGAGCAGTTCTTC. Protein: CSARDPQRPYNEQFF.